The 16 T cell receptor beta chains below were found in one sample sequenced in a study of CD8 T cells in ankylosing spondylitis. Study-wide results and limits: Blood of patients with ankylosing spondylitis appeared to be characterized by a TCR beta motif of eight highly homologous variants.

TCRdb fed the 5' RACE reads into MiXCR, producing one record per CDR3 protein. The table shows 390,000 or so distinct CDR3 sequences, with more than 20% occurring only once. No antigen is known for these receptors. Sequences were obtained from blood, either unsorted or a sorted T cell fraction (not recorded which). The origin of the receptors is a male donor with ankylosing spondylitis.

The V gene is TRBV20-1, the J gene TRBJ2-7, with D perhaps TRBD2 (6 bases). This CDR3 contains 15 residues. The V and J ends lost 4 bases and 2 bases respectively, with 18 bases between them. In germline, CDR1 is DFQATT, CDR2 SNEGSKA (reference sequence). CDR3 in DNA: TGCAGTGCTAACCCGTCTAGCGAGAGCACCTACGAGCAGTACTTC. This encodes CSANPSSESTYEQYF.

This clonotype came up a few times. V usage is TRBV3-1 and J usage is TRBJ2-7, with 8 bases that match TRBD1. Germline-derived CDR1 and CDR2 are LGHDT and YNNKEL (reference sequence). Losses at the gene ends were 4 bases for V and 3 bases for J; bases not matched to a gene: 8. The CDR3 totals 15 residues. The CDR3 sequence is CASSPRTGKGYEQYF. The CDR3 DNA reads as TGTGCCAGCAGCCCGAGGACAGGGAAAGGCTACGAGCAGTACTTC.

This clonotype was counted at least ten times. Here the CDR3 reads CASSPQTGTEAFF. In DNA form, the CDR3 reads TGCGCCAGCAGCCCACAGACAGGGACTGAAGCTTTCTTT. The chain carries TRBV5-1 and TRBJ1-1, with TRBD1 matching 7 bases. CDR1 and CDR2 (germline): SGHRS, YFSETQ. CDR3 size: 13 residues. V trimming: 4 bases; J trimming: 5 bases; junction bases outside the gene matches: 5.

The V gene is TRBV28, the J gene TRBJ2-7; 9 bases are shared with TRBD2. CDR1 and CDR2 from the germline V gene are MDHEN and SYDVKM. The CDR3 spans 14 residues. The ends lost 8 bases at V and 1 base at J; junction bases unmatched: 6. The CDR3 protein is CASSSSGTSYEQYF. The DNA of the CDR3 is TGTGCCAGCTCGTCTAGCGGGACGTCCTACGAGCAGTACTTC.

This chain connects TRBV7-8 to TRBJ1-6; the D is unclear. Trimming stripped 6 bases from V and 5 bases from J, with 14 bases between. Germline CDR1 reads SGHVS; CDR2 reads FQNEAQ. The CDR3 runs to 15 residues. CDR3 nucleotide sequence: TGTGCCAGCAGGAAGTACCATCAAGATAATTCACCCCTCCACTTT. Protein: CASRKYHQDNSPLHF. The full variable domain, its missing parts supplied by reference TRBV7-8 and TRBJ1-6, is GAGVSQSPRYKVAKRGQDVALRCDPISGHVSLFWYQQALGQGPEFLTYFQNEAQLDKSGLPSDRFFAERPEGSVSTLKIQRTQQEDSAVYLCASRKYHQDNSPLHFGNGTRLTVT.

This clonotype has just a few counts. The rearrangement links TRBV9 to TRBJ1-1; D is uncertain. The V end lost 0 bases, the J end lost 4 bases, and 7 bases lay between the germline ends. Germline V lookup: CDR1 SGDLS, CDR2 YYNGEE. The CDR3 runs to 13 residues. CDR3 in DNA: TGTGCCAGCAGCGTAGTCGCGACCACTGAAGCTTTCTTT. Its translation: CASSVVATTEAFF.

At least ten counts were recorded for this clonotype. This sequence joins TRBV10-3 and TRBJ2-3; 7 positions match TRBD1. The CDR3 spans 13 residues. The V gene's germline CDR1 is ENHRY and CDR2 SYGVKD. J lost 1 base, V lost 6 bases, and 1 base had no gene match. In nucleotides, the CDR3 is TGTGCCATCAGGGGGACAGGCACAGATACGCAGTATTTT. Residues: CAIRGTGTDTQYF.

This clonotype was counted only a few times. The genes are TRBV6-6 and TRBJ1-2; TRBD1 might be the D (5 bases). There are 13 residues in the CDR3. Germline V gene lookup returns CDR1 MNHNY and CDR2 SVGAGI (reference sequence). The V and J ends lost 2 bases and 6 bases respectively, with 10 bases between them. CDR3 amino acids: CASSYRAGNGYTF. Written as DNA, the CDR3 is TGTGCCAGCAGTTACCGGGCAGGGAATGGCTACACCTTC.

This clonotype was observed a few times. V is TRBV7-2 and J is TRBJ2-1; 11 nucleotides agree with TRBD2. The germline CDR1 and CDR2 sequences are SGHTA and FQGNSA. J gave up 4 bases and V 6 bases, and 5 bases lay outside the gene matches. CDR3 length: 15 amino acids. The chain's CDR3 is CASRLTSGKYNEQFF. The CDR3, as DNA: TGTGCCAGCAGGCTGACTAGCGGGAAATACAATGAGCAGTTCTTC.

Comments on this clonotype: One end of the junction is discordant with germline, which a read error may explain. The chain links TRBV20-1 to TRBJ2-7; TRBD1 might be the D (5 bases). CDR1 and CDR2 (germline): DFQATT, SNEGSKA (reference sequence). This CDR3 is 14 amino acids long. CDR3 sequence reads: CSALSTLIKGFLDF. CDR3 in DNA: TGCAGTGCTCTAAGCACATTAATCAAGGGGTTTTTGGACTTC.

This chain links TRBV27 with TRBJ2-1, with TRBD2 as a possible D gene (7 bases). The CDR3 is made up of 20 amino acids. Looked up from germline, CDR1 is MNHEY and CDR2 is SMNVEV (reference sequence). V lost 4 bases, J lost 1 base, and 26 bases lay in between. CDR3 loop: CASSSLDRRGGRGSYNEQFF. Written as DNA, the CDR3 is TGTGCCAGCAGTTCCTTGGACAGACGGGGCGGGAGAGGGTCCTACAATGAGCAGTTCTTC.

The rearrangement uses TRBV11-2 and TRBJ2-3, with 13 bases aligning to TRBD2. After removal of 3 bases from V and 1 base from J, the junction contained 4 bases not matched to a gene. This CDR3 is 17 amino acids long. Germline CDR1 SGHAT, CDR2 FQNNGV. For the CDR3, the DNA is TGTGCCAGCAGCTTCAGAGGACTAGCGGGAGGCACAGATACGCAGTATTTT. Its protein product is CASSFRGLAGGTDTQYF.

The genes are TRBV7-8 and TRBJ2-1; the match to TRBD2 covers 8 bases. V was clipped by 4 bases and J by 6 bases; unmatched bases: 5. The CDR3 spans 14 residues. Germline assignment: CDR1 SGHVS and CDR2 FQNEAQ. The CDR3 loop is CASSSRTSSNEQFF. CDR3 coding DNA: TGTGCCAGCAGCTCAAGGACTAGCAGCAATGAGCAGTTCTTC.

This clonotype was seen just once. The chain has TRBV5-1 and TRBJ2-7; TRBD2 matches 9 bases. This CDR3 has 14 residues. CDR1 is SGHRS and CDR2 is YFSETQ in the germline V gene. The trim removed 6 bases at V and 4 bases at J, leaving 8 bases unmatched. As DNA, the CDR3 is TGCGCCAGCAAAGATAGCGGGAGTATGTACGAGCAGTACTTC. Its protein is CASKDSGSMYEQYF. Complete variable domain (other parts from reference TRBV5-1 and TRBJ2-7): KAGVTQTPRYLIKTRGQQVTLSCSPISGHRSVSWYQQTPGQGLQFLFEYFSETQRNKGNFPGRFSGRQFSNSRSEMNVSTLELGDSALYLCASKDSGSMYEQYFGPGTRLTVT.

This chain connects TRBV3-1 to TRBJ2-5; D perhaps matches TRBD2 (5 bases). V shed 6 bases and J shed 1 base, with 12 bases lying between them. The germline gives CDR1 LGHDT, CDR2 YNNKEL (reference sequence). The CDR3 runs to 14 residues. The CDR3 region has the DNA TGTGCCAGCAGACTACTAGGAATCCAAGAGACCCAGTACTTC. Residues: CASRLLGIQETQYF.

The chain combines TRBV7-2 with TRBJ1-5, with D maybe TRBD1 (6 bases). Trimming shortened V by 1 base and J by 3 bases, and 10 bases separated the two germline ends. Germline V gene data show CDR1 as SGHTA and CDR2 as FQGNSA. The length of the CDR3 is 15 residues. CDR3 sequence reads: CASSLGRQDNQPQHF. The CDR3 DNA sequence: TGTGCCAGCAGCTTAGGTAGACAGGACAATCAGCCCCAGCATTTT.